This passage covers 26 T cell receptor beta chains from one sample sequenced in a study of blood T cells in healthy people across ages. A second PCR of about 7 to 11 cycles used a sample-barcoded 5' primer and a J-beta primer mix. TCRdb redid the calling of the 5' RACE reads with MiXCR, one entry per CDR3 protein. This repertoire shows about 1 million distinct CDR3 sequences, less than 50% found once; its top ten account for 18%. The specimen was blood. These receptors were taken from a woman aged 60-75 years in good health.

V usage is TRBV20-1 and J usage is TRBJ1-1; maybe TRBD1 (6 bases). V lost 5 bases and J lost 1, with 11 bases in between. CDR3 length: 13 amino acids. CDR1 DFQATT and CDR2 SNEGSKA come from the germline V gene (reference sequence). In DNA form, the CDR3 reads TGCAGTGCTCCCCGGACAGAGAACACTGAAGCTTTCTTT. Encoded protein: CSAPRTENTEAFF.

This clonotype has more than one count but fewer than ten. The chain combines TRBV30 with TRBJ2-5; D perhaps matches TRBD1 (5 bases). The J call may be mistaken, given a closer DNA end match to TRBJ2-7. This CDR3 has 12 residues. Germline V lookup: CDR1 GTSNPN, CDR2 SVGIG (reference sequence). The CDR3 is CARQSGRLEQYF. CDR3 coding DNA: TGTGCCCGACAGAGTGGACGCCTCGAGCAGTACTTC.

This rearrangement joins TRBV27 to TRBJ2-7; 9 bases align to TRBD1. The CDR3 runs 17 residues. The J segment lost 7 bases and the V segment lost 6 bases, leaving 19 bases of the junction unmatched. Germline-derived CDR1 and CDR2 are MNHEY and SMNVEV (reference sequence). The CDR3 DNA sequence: TGTGCCAGCAGCCGAGTCCCGGGACAGGGTATATCGTGGGAGCAGTACTTC. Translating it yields CASSRVPGQGISWEQYF.

The CDR3 reads CSAPFTSGYNEQFF. The CDR3 DNA follows: TGCAGTGCACCATTTACTAGCGGTTACAATGAGCAGTTCTTC. This chain uses TRBV20-1 with TRBJ2-1, with TRBD2 identical over 8 bases. Germline values: CDR1 DFQATT, CDR2 SNEGSKA (reference sequence). V shed 6 bases and J 4 bases; nucleotides not matched to a gene: 8. The CDR3 runs to 14 residues.

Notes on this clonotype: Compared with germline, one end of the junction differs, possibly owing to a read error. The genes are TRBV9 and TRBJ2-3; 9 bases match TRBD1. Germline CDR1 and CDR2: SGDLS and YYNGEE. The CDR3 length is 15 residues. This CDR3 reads CASSVVGQGPDTQYF. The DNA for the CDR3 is TGTGCAAGCAGCGTAGTGGGACAGGGCCCAGATACGCAGTATTTT.

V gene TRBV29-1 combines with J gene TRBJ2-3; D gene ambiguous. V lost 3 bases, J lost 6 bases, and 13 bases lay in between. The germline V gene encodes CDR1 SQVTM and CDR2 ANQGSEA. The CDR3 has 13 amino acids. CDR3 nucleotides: TGCAGCGTTGACTTACAATTCGGCGATACGCAGTATTTT. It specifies CSVDLQFGDTQYF.

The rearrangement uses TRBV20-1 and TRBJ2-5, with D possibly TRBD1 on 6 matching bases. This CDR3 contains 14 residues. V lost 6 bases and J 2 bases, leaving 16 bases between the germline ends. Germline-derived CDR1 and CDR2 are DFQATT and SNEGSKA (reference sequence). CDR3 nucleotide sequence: TGCAGTGCCGCAATCGACAGGCCGCAAGAGACCCAGTACTTC. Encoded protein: CSAAIDRPQETQYF.

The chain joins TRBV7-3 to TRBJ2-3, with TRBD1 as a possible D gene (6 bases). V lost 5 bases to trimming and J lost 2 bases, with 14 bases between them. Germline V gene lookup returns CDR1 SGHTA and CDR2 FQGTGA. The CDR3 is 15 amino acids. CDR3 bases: TGTGCCAGCAGCCCGACAGGCCTTCCCACAGATACGCAGTATTTT. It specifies CASSPTGLPTDTQYF.

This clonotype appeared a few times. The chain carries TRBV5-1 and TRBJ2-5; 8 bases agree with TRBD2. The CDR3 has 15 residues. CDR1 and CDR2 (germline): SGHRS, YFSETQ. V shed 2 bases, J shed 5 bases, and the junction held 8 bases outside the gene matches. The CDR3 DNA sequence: TGCGCCAGCAGCTTATTCAAGCGGGAGCGGGAGACCCAGTACTTC. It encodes CASSLFKRERETQYF.

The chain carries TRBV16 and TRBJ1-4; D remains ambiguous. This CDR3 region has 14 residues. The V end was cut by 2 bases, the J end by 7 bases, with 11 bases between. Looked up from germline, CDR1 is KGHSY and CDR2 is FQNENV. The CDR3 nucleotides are TGTGCCAGCAGCCAAACCCCCGTCGGTGAAAAACTGTTTTTT. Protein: CASSQTPVGEKLFF.

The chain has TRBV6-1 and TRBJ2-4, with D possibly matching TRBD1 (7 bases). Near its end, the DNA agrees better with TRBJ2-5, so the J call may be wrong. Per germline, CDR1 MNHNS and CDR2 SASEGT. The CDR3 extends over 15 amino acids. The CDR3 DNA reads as TGTGCCAGCAGTGCTGCCAGGGGGGTAGGAGAGACCCAGTACTTC. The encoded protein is CASSAARGVGETQYF.

The CDR3 bases are TGCGCCAGCAGCCCCGGGACAGGGACAACGCAGTATTTT. Translating it yields CASSPGTGTTQYF. The chain employs TRBV5-1 and TRBJ2-3; 9 bases fit TRBD1. V dropped 4 bases and J dropped 9; count of bases not matched to a gene: 6. Germline loops: CDR1 SGHRS, CDR2 YFSETQ. The CDR3 runs 13 residues.

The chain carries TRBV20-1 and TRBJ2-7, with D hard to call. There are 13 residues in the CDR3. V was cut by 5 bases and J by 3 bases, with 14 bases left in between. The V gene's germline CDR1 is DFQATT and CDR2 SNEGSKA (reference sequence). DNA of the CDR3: TGCAGTGCTCGACCTCGGATTAACTACGAGCAGTACTTC. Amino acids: CSARPRINYEQYF.

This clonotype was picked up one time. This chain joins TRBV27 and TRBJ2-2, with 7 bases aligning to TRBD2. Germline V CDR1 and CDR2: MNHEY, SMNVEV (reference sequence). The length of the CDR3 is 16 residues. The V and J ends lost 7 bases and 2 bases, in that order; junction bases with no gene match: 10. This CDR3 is CASKAVGGPNTGELFF. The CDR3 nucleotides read TGTGCCAGCAAGGCTGTGGGAGGGCCCAACACCGGGGAGCTGTTTTTT.

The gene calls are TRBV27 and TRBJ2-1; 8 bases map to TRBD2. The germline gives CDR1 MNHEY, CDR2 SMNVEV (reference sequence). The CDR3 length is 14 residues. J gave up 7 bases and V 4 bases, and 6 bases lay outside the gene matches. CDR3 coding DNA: TGTGCCAGCAGTTATGGGGGACTAGGAAATGAGCAGTTCTTC. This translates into CASSYGGLGNEQFF.

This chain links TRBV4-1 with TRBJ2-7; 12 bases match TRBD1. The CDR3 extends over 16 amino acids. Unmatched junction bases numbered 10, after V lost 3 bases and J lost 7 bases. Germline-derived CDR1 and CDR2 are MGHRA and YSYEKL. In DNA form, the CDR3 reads TGCGCCAGCAGCCACCCTATGGGGACAGGGGGCTATGAGCAGTACTTC. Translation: CASSHPMGTGGYEQYF.

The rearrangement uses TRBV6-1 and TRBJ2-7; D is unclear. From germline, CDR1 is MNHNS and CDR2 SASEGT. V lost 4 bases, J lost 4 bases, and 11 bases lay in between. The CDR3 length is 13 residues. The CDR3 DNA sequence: TGTGCCAGCAGTGCCATCAGACCGTACGAGCAGTACTTC. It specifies CASSAIRPYEQYF.

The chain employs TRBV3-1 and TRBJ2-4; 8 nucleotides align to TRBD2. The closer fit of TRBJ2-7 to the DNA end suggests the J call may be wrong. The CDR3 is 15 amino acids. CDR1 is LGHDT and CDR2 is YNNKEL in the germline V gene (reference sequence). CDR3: CASSQGTGGPIEQYF. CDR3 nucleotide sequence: TGTGCCAGCAGCCAAGGTACGGGAGGGCCGATCGAGCAGTACTTC.

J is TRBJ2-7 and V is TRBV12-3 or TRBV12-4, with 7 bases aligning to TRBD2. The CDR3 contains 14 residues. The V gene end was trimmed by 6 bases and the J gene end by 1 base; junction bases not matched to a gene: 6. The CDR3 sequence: CASRGLAESYEQYF. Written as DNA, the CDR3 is TGTGCCAGCAGAGGCCTAGCGGAGTCCTACGAGCAGTACTTC.

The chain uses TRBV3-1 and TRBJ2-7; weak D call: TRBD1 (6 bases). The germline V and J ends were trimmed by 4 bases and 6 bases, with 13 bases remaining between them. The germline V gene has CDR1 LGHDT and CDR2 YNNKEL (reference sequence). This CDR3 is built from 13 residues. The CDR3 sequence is CASSPTTGLEQYF. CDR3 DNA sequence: TGTGCCAGCAGCCCCACAACAGGGCTCGAGCAGTACTTC.

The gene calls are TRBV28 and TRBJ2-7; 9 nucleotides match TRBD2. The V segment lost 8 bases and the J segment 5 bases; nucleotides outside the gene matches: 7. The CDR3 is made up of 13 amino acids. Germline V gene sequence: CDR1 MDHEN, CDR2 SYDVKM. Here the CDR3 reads CASGSGSTDEQYF. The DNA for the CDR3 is TGTGCCAGCGGTAGCGGGAGTACCGACGAGCAGTACTTC.

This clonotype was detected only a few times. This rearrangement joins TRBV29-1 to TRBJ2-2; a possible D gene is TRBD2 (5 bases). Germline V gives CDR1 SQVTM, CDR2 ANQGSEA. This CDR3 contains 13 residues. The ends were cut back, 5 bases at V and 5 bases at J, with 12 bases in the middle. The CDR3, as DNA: TGCAGCGTTAAAGTAGGCGGGACCGGGGAGCTGTTTTTT. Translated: CSVKVGGTGELFF.

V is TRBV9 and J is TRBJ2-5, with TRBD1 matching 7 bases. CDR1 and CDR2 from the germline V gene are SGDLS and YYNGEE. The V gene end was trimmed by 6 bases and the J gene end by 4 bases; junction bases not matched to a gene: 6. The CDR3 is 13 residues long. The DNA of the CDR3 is TGTGCCAGCACCACGACAGGGTCAGAGACCCAGTACTTC. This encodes CASTTTGSETQYF. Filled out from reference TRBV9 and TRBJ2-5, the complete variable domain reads DSGVTQTPKHLITATGQRVTLRCSPRSGDLSVYWYQQSLDQGLQFLIQYYNGEERAKGNILERFSAQQFPDLHSELNLSSLELGDSALYFCASTTTGSETQYFGPGTRLLVL.

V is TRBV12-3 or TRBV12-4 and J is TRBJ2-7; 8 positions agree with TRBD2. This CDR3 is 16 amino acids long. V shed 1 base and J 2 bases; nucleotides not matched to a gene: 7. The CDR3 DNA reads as TGTGCCAGCAGTTTAGGCGGGAGGCTAGCCCCCTACGAGCAGTACTTC. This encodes CASSLGGRLAPYEQYF.

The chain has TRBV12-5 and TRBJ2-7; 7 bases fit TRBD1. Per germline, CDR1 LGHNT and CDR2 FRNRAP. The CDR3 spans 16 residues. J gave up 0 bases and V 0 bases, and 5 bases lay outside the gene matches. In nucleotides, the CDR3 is TGTGCTAGTGGTTTGGTACCCGCAGGGGGCTCCTACGAGCAGTACTTC. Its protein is CASGLVPAGGSYEQYF.

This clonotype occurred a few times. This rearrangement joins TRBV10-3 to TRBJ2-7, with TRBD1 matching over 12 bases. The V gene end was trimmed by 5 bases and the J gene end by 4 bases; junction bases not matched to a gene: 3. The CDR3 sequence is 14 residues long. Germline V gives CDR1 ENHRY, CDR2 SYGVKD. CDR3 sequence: CAISLGQGAYEQYF. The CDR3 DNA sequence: TGTGCCATCAGTCTGGGACAGGGGGCTTACGAGCAGTACTTC.